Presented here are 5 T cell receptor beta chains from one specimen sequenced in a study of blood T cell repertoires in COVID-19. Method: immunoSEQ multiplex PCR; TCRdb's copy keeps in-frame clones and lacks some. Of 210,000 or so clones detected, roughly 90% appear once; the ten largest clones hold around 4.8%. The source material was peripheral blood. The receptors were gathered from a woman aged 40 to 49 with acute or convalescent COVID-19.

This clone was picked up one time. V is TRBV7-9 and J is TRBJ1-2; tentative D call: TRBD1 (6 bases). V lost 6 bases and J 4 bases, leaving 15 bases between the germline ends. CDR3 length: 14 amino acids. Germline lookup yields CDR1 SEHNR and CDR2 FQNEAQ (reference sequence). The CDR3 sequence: CASSRTATLYGYTF. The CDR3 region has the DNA TGTGCCAGCAGTAGGACAGCGACCCTCTATGGCTACACCTTC.

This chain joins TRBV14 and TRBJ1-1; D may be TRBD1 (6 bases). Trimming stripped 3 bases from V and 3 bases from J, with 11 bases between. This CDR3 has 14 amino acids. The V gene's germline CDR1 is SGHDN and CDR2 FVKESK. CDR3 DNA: TGTGCCAGCAGCCACAGGGGTTTTGACACTGAAGCTTTCTTT. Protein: CASSHRGFDTEAFF.

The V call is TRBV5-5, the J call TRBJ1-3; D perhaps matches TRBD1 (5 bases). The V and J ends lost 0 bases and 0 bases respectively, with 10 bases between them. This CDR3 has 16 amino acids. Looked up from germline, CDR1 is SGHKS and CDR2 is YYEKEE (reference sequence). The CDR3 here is CASSLAWGGSGNTIYF. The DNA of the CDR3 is TGTGCCAGCAGCTTGGCCTGGGGGGGCTCTGGAAACACCATATATTTT.

CDR3 nucleotide sequence: TGTGCCAGCAGCTTTACACGACAGGGAGACTTCTATAATTCACCCCTCCACTTT. Translation: CASSFTRQGDFYNSPLHF. The chain employs TRBV7-2 and TRBJ1-6, with 7 bases identical to TRBD1. The CDR3 totals 18 residues. The germline gives CDR1 SGHTA, CDR2 FQGNSA. Unmatched junction bases numbered 11, after V lost 3 bases and J lost 3 bases.

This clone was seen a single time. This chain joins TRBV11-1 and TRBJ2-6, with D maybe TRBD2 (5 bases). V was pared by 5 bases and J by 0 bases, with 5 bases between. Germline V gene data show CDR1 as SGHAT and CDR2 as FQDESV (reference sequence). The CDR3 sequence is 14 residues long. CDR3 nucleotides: TGTGCCAGCAGCCGGGGCTCTGGGGCCAACGTCCTGACTTTC. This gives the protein CASSRGSGANVLTF. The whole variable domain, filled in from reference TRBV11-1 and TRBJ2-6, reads EAEVAQSPRYKITEKSQAVAFWCDPISGHATLYWYRQILGQGPELLVQFQDESVVDDSQLPKDRFSAERLKGVDSTLKIQPAELGDSAMYLCASSRGSGANVLTFGAGSRLTVL.